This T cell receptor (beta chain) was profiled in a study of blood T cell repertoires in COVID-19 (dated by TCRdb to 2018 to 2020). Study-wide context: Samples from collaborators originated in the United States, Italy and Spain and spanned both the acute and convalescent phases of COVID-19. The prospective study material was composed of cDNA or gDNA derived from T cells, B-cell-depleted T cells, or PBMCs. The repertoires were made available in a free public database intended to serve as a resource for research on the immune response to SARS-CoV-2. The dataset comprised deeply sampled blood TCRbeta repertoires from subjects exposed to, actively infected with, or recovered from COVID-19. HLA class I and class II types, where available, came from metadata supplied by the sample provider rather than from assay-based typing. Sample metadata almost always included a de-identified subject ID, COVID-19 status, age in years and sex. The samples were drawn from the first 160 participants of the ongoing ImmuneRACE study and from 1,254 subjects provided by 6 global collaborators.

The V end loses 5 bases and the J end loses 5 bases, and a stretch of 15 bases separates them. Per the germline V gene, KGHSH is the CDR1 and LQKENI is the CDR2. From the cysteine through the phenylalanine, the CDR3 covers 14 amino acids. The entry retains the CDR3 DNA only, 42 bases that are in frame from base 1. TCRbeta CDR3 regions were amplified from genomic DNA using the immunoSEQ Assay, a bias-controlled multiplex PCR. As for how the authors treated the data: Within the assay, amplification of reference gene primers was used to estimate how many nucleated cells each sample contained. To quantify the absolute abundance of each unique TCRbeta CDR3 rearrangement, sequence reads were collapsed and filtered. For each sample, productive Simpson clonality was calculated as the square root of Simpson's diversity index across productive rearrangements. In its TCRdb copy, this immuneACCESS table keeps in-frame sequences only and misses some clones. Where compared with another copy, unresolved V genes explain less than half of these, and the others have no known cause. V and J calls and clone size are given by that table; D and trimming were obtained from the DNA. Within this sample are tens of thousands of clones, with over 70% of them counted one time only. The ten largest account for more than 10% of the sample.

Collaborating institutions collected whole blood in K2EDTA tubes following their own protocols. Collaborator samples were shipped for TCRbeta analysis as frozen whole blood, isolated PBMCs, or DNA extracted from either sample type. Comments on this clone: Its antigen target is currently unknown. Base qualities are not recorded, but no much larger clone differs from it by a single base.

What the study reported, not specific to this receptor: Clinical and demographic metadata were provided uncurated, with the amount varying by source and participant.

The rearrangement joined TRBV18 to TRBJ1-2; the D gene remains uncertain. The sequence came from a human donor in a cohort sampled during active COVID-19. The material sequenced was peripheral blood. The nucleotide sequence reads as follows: TGTGCCAGCTCAAAGACCGGGAAAACTTATGGCTACACCTTC. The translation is CASSKTGKTYGYTF.